This T cell receptor (beta chain) is from a study of T cell responses to AZD1222 COVID-19 vaccine. Study observations and caveats: Nearly half of spike-specific TCRs reportedly go after variant regions that carry no mutations.

As for this clone: Its cognate antigen is unknown.

Profiled with immunoSEQ multiplex PCR; TCRdb holds only in-frame clones, not every one. The data contain roughly 170,000 clones, 90% of them singletons. Germline-derived CDR1 and CDR2 are MDHEN and SYDVKM. Between the trimmed V and J ends, which lost 4 bases and 4 bases, there was a span of 8 bases. This CDR3 is built from 13 residues. Source: peripheral blood, taken on day 0 of AZD1222 vaccination. The genes are TRBV28 and TRBJ1-5, with a tentative D call TRBD1 (5 bases). The TCR was taken from an adult in good health. CDR3 DNA sequence: TGTGCCAGCAGTTCAGACAGTAATCAGCCCCAGCATTTT. This gives the protein CASSSDSNQPQHF.